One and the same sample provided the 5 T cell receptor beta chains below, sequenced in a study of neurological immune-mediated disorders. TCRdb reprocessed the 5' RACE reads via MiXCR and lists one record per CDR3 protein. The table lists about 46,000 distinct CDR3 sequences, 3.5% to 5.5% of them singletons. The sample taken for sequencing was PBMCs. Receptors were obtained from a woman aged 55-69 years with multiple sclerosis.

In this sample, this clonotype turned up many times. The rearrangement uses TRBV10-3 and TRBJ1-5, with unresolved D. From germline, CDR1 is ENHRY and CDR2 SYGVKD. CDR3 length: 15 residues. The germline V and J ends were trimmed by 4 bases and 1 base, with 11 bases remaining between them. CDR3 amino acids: CAISVSRGSNQPQHF. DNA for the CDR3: TGTGCCATCAGTGTCTCCCGAGGGAGCAATCAGCCCCAGCATTTT.

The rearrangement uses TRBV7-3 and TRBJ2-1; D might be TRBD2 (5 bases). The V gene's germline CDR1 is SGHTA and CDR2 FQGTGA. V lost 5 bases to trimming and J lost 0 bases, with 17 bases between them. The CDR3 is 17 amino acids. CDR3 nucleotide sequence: TGTGCCAGCAGCCCGGCCTTTTCGAGCGGCTCCTACAATGAGCAGTTCTTC. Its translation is CASSPAFSSGSYNEQFF.

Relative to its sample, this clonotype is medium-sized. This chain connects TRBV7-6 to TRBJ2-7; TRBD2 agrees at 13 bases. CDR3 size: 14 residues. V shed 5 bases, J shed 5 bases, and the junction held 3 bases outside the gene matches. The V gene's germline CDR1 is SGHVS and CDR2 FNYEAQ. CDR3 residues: CASSPGLAGNEQYV. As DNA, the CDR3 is TGTGCCAGCAGCCCGGGACTAGCGGGAAACGAGCAGTACGTC.

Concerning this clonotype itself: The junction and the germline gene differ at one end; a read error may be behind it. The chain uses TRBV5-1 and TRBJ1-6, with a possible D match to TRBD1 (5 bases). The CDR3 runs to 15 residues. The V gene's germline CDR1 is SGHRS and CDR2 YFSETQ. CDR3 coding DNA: TGCGCCAGCAGCCGAGAGGGACGGGATAATTCACCCCTCAACTTT. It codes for CASSREGRDNSPLNF.

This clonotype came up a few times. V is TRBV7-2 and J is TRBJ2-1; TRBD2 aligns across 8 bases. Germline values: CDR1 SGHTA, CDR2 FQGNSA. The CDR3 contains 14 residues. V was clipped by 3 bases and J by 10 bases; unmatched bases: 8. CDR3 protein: CASSFGRLAGEQFF. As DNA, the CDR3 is TGTGCCAGCAGCTTCGGCCGTTTAGCGGGGGAGCAGTTCTTC.